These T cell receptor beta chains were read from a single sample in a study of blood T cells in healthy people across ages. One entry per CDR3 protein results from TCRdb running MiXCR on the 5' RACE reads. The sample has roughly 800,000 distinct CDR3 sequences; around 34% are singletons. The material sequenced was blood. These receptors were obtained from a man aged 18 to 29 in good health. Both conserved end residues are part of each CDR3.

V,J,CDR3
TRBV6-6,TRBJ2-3,CASSYFLAGGTDTQYF
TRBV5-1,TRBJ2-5,CASSLNGGIGETQYF
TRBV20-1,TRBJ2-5,CSARALQGRGETQYF
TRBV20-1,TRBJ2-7,CSARGGKDRGGYEQYF
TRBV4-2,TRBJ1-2,CASSQAGEYDYTF
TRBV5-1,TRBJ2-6,CASSLGPATSGANVLTF
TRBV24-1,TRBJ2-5,CATSDPTGGAEETQYF
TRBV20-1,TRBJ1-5,CSAVRAAYSNQPQHF
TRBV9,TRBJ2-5,CASSLVASGGGEQETQYF
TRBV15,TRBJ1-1,CATSRTVGSEAFF
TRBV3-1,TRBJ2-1,CASTAAGSEQFF
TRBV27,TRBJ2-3,CASSLNGWRDTQYF
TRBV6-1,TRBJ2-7,CASRELTGEFYEQYF
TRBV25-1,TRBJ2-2,CASSPWAGTTGELFF
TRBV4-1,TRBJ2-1,CASSQGMDDYEQFF
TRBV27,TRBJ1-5,CASSSSGGGYQPQHF
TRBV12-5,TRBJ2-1,CASGGDLDYEQFF
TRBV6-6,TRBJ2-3,CASSIIQLAAQSDTQYF
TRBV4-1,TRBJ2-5,CASSQPGLGTQYF
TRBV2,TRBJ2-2,CASGGLAGGTGELFF
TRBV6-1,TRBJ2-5,CASSWTQQEETQYF
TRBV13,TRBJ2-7,CASSLVGTRGGEQYF
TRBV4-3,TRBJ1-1,CASSQAGVREAFF
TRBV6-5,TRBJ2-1,CASSHPGLAIEQFF
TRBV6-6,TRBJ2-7,CASSDRAAGEQYF
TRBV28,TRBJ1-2,CASSFPPGQGASGYTF
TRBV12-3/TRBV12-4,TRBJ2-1,CASSRMTANNEQFF
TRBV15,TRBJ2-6,CATTTGVSGANVLTF
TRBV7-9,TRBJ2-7,CASSPIARGVPYEQYF
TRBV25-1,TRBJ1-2,CASTGTGGASYGYTF
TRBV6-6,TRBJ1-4,CASRSLRREANEKLFF
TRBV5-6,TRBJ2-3,CASSLGLAGEDTQYF
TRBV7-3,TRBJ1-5,CASSGQHDQPQHF
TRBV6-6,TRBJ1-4,CASSDSLEEKLFF
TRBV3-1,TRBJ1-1,CASSHRYTNTEAFF
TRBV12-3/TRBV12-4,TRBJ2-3,CASSLQPWGRTDTQYF
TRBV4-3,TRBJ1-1,CASSHLRANTEAFF
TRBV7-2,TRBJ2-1,CASSPQRGEYNEQFF
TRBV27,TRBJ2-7,CASSPYRGAGSYEQYF
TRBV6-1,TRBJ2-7,CASTGTSGAESSYEQYF
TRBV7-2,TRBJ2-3,CASSLASGVTDTQYF
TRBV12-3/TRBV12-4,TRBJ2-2,CASSLVVSQTGELFF
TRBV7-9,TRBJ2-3,CASSLGSTSGYTDTQYF
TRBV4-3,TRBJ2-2,CASSQDNRGGGTGELFF
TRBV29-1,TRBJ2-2,CSVEVQGGGEELFF
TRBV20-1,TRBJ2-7,CSADTGGGQIYNEQYF
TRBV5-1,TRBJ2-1,CASSLGIAGGKGEQFF
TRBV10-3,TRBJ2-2,CAISLRDPLPGELFF
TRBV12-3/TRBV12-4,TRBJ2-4,CASSLGLGAKNIQYF
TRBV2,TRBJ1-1,CASNKGQGAATEAFF
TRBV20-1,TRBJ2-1,CSARQGFGEQFF
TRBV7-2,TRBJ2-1,CASSLGPSDEQFF
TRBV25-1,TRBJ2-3,CASTRGTDTQYF
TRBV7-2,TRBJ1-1,CASSIGPQNTEAFF
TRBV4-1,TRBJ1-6,CASSQASATHRILTPLHF